This TCR beta chain emerged from a study of blood T cell repertoires in COVID-19. The CDR3 covers 15 residues. Profiling relied on immunoSEQ multiplex PCR, and the TCRdb table lists in-frame clones only, not all of them. The data show approximately 110,000 clones, just under 90% seen once. The specimen sequenced was peripheral blood. The rearrangement uses TRBV21-1 and TRBJ1-1; TRBD1 is taken as the D call from the table, unchecked against the DNA. TRBV21-1 is marked as a pseudogene. This clonotype originated in a woman between 50 and 59 years old with acute or convalescent COVID-19. CDR3 sequence (DNA): TGTGCCAGCAGCAATCCGGACAGGGGGAACACTGAAGCTTTCTTT. As protein: CASSNPDRGNTEAFF.